Presented here are 14 T cell receptor beta chains from one specimen sequenced in a study of CD4+ T cells in melanoma. The repertoire was sequenced with immunoSEQ multiplex PCR; TCRdb's copy has only in-frame clones and lacks some. The table has 140,000 or so clones, over 90% seen once. Receptor source: a human donor with melanoma.

This chain uses TRBV5-1 with TRBJ2-3; no clear D. CDR3 length equals 15 residues. Trimming left V 0 bases short and J 3 bases short, with 11 bases between. Germline V gene sequence: CDR1 SGHRS, CDR2 YFSETQ. The CDR3 reads CASSLGAVGTDTQYF. The CDR3 DNA follows: TGCGCCAGCAGCTTGGGGGCAGTAGGGACAGATACGCAGTATTTT.

In its sample, this clone was seen a few times. The chain couples TRBV28 to TRBJ2-7; TRBD1 matches 7 bases. After removal of 5 bases from V and 2 bases from J, the junction contained 6 bases not matched to a gene. This CDR3 region has 14 residues. Germline values: CDR1 MDHEN, CDR2 SYDVKM. The CDR3 loop reads CASSRQGSAYEQYF. The CDR3 DNA is TGTGCCAGCAGTCGACAGGGAAGCGCCTACGAGCAGTACTTC.

The chain uses TRBV27 and TRBJ1-6; a possible D gene is TRBD1 (5 bases). The CDR3 spans 13 residues. V shed 2 bases and J shed 9 bases, with 8 bases lying between them. CDR1 and CDR2 (germline): MNHEY, SMNVEV (reference sequence). CDR3 nucleotides: TGTGCCAGCAGTTTAGGGGGGAGTTCACCCCTCCACTTT. Protein product: CASSLGGSSPLHF.

Here the CDR3 DNA reads TGCGCCAGCAGCCAAGAGGGAACAGGGACGGGGATCACTGAAGCTTTCTTT. Translated: CASSQEGTGTGITEAFF. The V call is TRBV4-1, the J call TRBJ1-1; D is possibly TRBD1 (6 bases). Germline V gene lookup returns CDR1 MGHRA and CDR2 YSYEKL. The CDR3 extends over 17 amino acids. Trimming removed 0 bases at V and 4 bases at J, with 18 bases between.

The V gene is TRBV29-1, the J gene TRBJ2-2; D perhaps matches TRBD2 (7 bases). CDR3 length equals 13 residues. Germline-derived CDR1 and CDR2 are SQVTM and ANQGSEA. The V gene lost 4 bases and the J gene lost 7 bases, with 13 bases spanning the gap. The CDR3 loop is CSVGEGVGGELFF. The CDR3 nucleotides are TGCAGCGTTGGGGAGGGGGTAGGCGGGGAGCTGTTTTTT.

The chain recombines TRBV10-2 with TRBJ2-7; no clear D gene. Trimming pared 8 bases from V and 2 bases from J, leaving 19 bases between. The CDR3 is made up of 15 amino acids. Germline lookup yields CDR1 WSHSY and CDR2 SAAADI. The CDR3 region is CASLLDRVPPYEQYF. The CDR3 DNA follows: TGCGCCAGCTTACTTGATCGAGTTCCTCCCTACGAGCAGTACTTC.

V is TRBV18 and J is TRBJ2-5; 8 bases are a match to TRBD2. The CDR3 covers 17 residues. The junction had 11 bases not matched to a gene; V was cut back by 4 bases and J by 1 base. The germline V gene has CDR1 KGHSH and CDR2 LQKENI. The CDR3 here is CASSLGIAGLAQETQYF. In DNA, the CDR3 is TGTGCCAGCTCACTCGGAATAGCGGGGTTAGCCCAAGAGACCCAGTACTTC.

The rearrangement uses TRBV30 and TRBJ1-5, with a possible D match to TRBD1 (6 bases). The CDR3 sequence is 14 residues long. CDR1 and CDR2 (germline): GTSNPN, SVGIG (reference sequence). V lost 0 bases and J lost 7, with 13 bases in between. The CDR3 region is CAWSVDGGEQPQHF. The CDR3 nucleotides are TGTGCCTGGAGTGTGGACGGGGGCGAACAGCCCCAGCATTTT.

The chain is built from TRBV6-5 and TRBJ1-6; 11 bases are a match to TRBD1. Losses at the gene ends were 4 bases for V and 6 bases for J; bases not matched to a gene: 2. Germline V gene sequence: CDR1 MNHEY, CDR2 SVGAGI. This CDR3 spans 15 amino acids. The CDR3 DNA reads as TGTGCCAGCAGTTCGGACAGGGGGCTTAATTCACCCCTCCACTTT. Translating it yields CASSSDRGLNSPLHF.

The sample holds one count of this clone. The chain uses TRBV7-2 and TRBJ1-2; D gene unclear. The V gene's germline CDR1 is SGHTA and CDR2 FQGNSA. This CDR3 contains 14 residues. Trimming shortened V by 9 bases and J by 8 bases, and 22 bases separated the two germline ends. CDR3 amino acids: CASTPSSREDGYTF. The CDR3 DNA sequence: TGTGCCAGTACCCCTTCGTCTAGGGAAGACGGCTACACCTTC.

The chain couples TRBV11-3 to TRBJ2-1; D remains ambiguous. V was trimmed by 5 bases and J by 3 bases, leaving 11 bases between them. The V gene's germline CDR1 is SGHNT and CDR2 YENEEA. CDR3 length equals 14 residues. CDR3 region: CASSPSGRYNEQFF. DNA of the CDR3: TGTGCCAGCAGCCCATCAGGACGCTACAATGAGCAGTTCTTC.

The chain recombines TRBV11-1 with TRBJ1-5, with D perhaps TRBD1 (5 bases). CDR1 is SGHAT and CDR2 is FQDESV in the germline V gene (reference sequence). The germline V and J ends were trimmed by 6 bases and 9 bases, with 15 bases remaining between them. The CDR3 covers 13 residues. CDR3 sequence (DNA): TGTGCCAGCAGTTTTAGCGGGGGAACGCCCCAGCATTTT. This encodes CASSFSGGTPQHF.

CDR3 nucleotides: TGTGCCAGCAGCTTAGGTACGGTCGCTGCGGTCCCGCACAATGAGCAGTTCTTC. Translation: CASSLGTVAAVPHNEQFF. J is TRBJ2-1 and V is TRBV11-2; D is unclear. Trimming took 1 base from V and 5 from J, leaving 21 bases between them. Germline V gives CDR1 SGHAT, CDR2 FQNNGV. This CDR3 comprises 18 residues.

This sequence joins TRBV18 and TRBJ2-7; D is unresolved. The V and J ends lost 6 bases and 4 bases respectively, with 19 bases between them. The germline CDR1 and CDR2 sequences are KGHSH and LQKENI. The CDR3 has 15 amino acids. CDR3 residues: CASSLSNGLPYEQYF. CDR3 bases: TGTGCCAGCTCTTTATCAAACGGTCTACCATACGAGCAGTACTTC.